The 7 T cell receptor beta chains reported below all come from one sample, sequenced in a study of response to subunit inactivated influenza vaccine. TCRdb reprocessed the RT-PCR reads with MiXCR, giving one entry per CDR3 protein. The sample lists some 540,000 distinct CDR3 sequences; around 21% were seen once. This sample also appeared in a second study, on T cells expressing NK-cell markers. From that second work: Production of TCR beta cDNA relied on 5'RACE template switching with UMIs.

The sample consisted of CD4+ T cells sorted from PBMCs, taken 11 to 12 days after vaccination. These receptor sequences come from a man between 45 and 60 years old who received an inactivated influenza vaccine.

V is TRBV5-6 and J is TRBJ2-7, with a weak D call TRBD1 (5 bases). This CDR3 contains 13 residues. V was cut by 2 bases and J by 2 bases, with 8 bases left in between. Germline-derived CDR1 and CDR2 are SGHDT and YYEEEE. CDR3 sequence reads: CASSLPDTYEQYF. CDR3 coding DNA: TGTGCCAGCAGCTTACCGGACACCTACGAGCAGTACTTC.

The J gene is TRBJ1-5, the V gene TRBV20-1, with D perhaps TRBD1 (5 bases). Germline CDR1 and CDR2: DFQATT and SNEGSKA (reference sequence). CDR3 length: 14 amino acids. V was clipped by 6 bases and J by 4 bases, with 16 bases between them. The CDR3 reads CSAPVGRDNQPQHF. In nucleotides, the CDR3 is TGCAGTGCGCCGGTTGGCAGGGATAATCAGCCCCAGCATTTT.

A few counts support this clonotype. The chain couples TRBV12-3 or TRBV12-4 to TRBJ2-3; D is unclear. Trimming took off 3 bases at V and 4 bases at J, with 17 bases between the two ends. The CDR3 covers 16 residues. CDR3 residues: CASSFGIGGEADTQYF. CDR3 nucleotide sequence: TGTGCCAGCAGTTTTGGTATCGGCGGAGAGGCAGATACGCAGTATTTT.

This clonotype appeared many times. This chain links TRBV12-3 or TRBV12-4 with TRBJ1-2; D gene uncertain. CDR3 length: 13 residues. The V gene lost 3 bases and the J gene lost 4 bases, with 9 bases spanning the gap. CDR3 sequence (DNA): TGTGCCAGCAGTTTGGGAATAGGCTATGGCTACACCTTC. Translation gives CASSLGIGYGYTF.

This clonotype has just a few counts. The CDR3 region has the DNA TGTGCCAGCAGTTCAAAGCAGGAGTTGGTCAAAAACATTCAGTACTTC. Amino acids: CASSSKQELVKNIQYF. The gene calls are TRBV12-3 or TRBV12-4 and TRBJ2-4; D is undetermined. The CDR3 runs 16 residues. V lost 4 bases to trimming and J lost 3 bases, with 16 bases between them.

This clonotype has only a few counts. The CDR3 loop is CASSLTGGPGNEQFF. The DNA for the CDR3 is TGTGCCAGCAGCCTGACGGGGGGGCCAGGGAATGAGCAGTTCTTC. V and J are TRBV4-2 and TRBJ2-1, with TRBD2 matching 8 bases. The CDR3 contains 15 residues. V gave up 4 bases and J gave up 7 bases; unmatched junction bases: 9. CDR1 LGHNA and CDR2 YNFKEQ come from the germline V gene.

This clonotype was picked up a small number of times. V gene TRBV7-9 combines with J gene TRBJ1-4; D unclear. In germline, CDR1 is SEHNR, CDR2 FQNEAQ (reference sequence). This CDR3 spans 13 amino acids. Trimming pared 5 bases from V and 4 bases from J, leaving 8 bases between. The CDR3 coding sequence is TGTGCCAGCAGCCCCGAATATAATGAAAAACTGTTTTTT. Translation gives CASSPEYNEKLFF.